This T cell receptor beta chain derives from a study of T cells after yellow fever vaccination. The wider study: Fractions of limited cellularity were prepared by means of SMART-Seq v4 Ultra Low Input.

The sample holds a few counts of this clonotype. The antigen is unknown. CDR3 length equals 15 residues. CDR1 is SGHAT and CDR2 is FQNNGV in the germline V gene. After removal of 4 bases from V and 4 bases from J, the junction contained 7 bases not matched to a gene. Broader study findings: Most primary-vaccination clones recurred post-booster (roughly 96% CD4, over 70% CD8).

Synthesis of TCR cDNA relied on 5'RACE template switching, which attached a universal primer site and UMIs. TCRdb ran MiXCR on the 5' RACE reads and lists one entry per CDR3 protein. The table records approximately 250,000 distinct CDR3 sequences, 5.2% of them present only once. The source material was CD4+ T cells sorted from PBMCs, sampled on the day of the yellow fever booster vaccination. This TCR was recovered from a man between 18 and 29 years old who received the YFV17D yellow fever vaccine. This chain joins TRBV11-2 and TRBJ1-2; 9 bases map to TRBD1. The CDR3 coding sequence is TGTGCCAGCAGCTCCCGGGACAGGGTCCCCTATGGCTACACCTTC. Amino acids: CASSSRDRVPYGYTF.